These T cell receptor beta chains were read from a single sample in a study of shared clonotypes between healthy human individuals. Sequencing was performed with immunoSEQ multiplex PCR; in TCRdb, only in-frame clones are kept and a portion is missing. The sample has over 150,000 clones; approximately 62% are singletons. The sample comprised memory CD4+ T cells sorted from blood. These receptors were taken from a man aged 25-40 years in good health. Both conserved end residues are part of each CDR3. D genes are given only for firm matches. Size values are once, few and many counts, or a class for expanded clones, and some rows have none.

TRBJ2-3	-	-	TRBV27	TGTGCCAGCAGTTTCCTTGGCACAGATACGCAGTATTTT	CASSFLGTDTQYF
TRBJ2-7	many	TRBD2	TRBV29-1	TGCAGCGTTAGGGCTAGCGGGAGTTGGGAGCAGTACTTC	CSVRASGSWEQYF
TRBJ2-7	-	-	TRBV7-6	TGTGCCAGCAGCTTGGGGGGACAACCTGTCGAGCAGTACTTC	CASSLGGQPVEQYF
TRBJ2-1	few	-	TRBV10-1	TGCGCCAGCAGTGAGCTTGGCGTTGAGCAGTTCTTC	CASSELGVEQFF
TRBJ2-3	-	-	TRBV5-1	TGCGCCAGCAGCTGGGGCGTGGACGATACGCAGTATTTT	CASSWGVDDTQYF
TRBJ2-7	-	TRBD1	TRBV7-9	TGTGCCAGCAGCCATAGCCGACACCGCGGGACAGGGGTCCACTACGAGCAGTACTTC	CASSHSRHRGTGVHYEQYF
TRBJ2-3	once	TRBD2	TRBV28	TGTGCCAGCAGTTTATGGACTAGCGGGGGCACAGATACGCAGTATTTT	CASSLWTSGGTDTQYF
TRBJ1-2	-	-	TRBV5-1	TGCGCCAGCAGCCTTTGGCAGGGTGATGGCTACACCTTC	CASSLWQGDGYTF
TRBJ2-3	-	-	TRBV7-3	TGTGCCAGCAGCTTAATTGCCGGCACAGATACGCAGTATTTT	CASSLIAGTDTQYF
TRBJ1-1	-	-	TRBV30	TGTGCCTGGAGTGGCTGGAACACTGAAGCTTTCTTT	CAWSGWNTEAFF
TRBJ2-1	-	TRBD2	TRBV29-1	TGCAGCGCACAGGGGTGGACTAGCGGGAGGAGCGGCAATGAGCAGTTCTTC	CSAQGWTSGRSGNEQFF
TRBJ1-5	few	-	TRBV5-4	TGTGCCAGCAGCTTGTTTGGGGGAGGTAGCAATCAGCCCCAGCATTTT	CASSLFGGGSNQPQHF
TRBJ2-1	few	-	TRBV7-9	TGTGCCAGCAGCTTAAGCTTGGCAGGCTCCTACAATGAGCAGTTCTTC	CASSLSLAGSYNEQFF
TRBJ2-3	-	-	TRBV7-8	TGTGCCAGCAGCTTATGGGGCAGCACAGATACGCAGTATTTT	CASSLWGSTDTQYF
TRBJ1-4	once	TRBD1	TRBV27	TGTGCCAGCAGTGCGCGGGACAGGAATGAAAAACTGTTTTTT	CASSARDRNEKLFF
TRBJ1-1	-	-	TRBV20-1	TGCAGTGCTTTTACCGGGGCCGAAGCTTTCTTT	CSAFTGAEAFF
TRBJ1-5	-	-	TRBV6-6	TGTGCCAGCACTGGGACATTACTCAATCAGCCCCAGCATTTT	CASTGTLLNQPQHF
TRBJ1-2	-	TRBD1	TRBV5-6	TGTGCCAGCAGTCTGGACAGGGAATATGGCTACACCTTC	CASSLDREYGYTF
TRBJ2-7	few	TRBD1	TRBV2	TGTGCCAGCAGTGAACAGGGGGCGACCTACGAGCAGTACTTC	CASSEQGATYEQYF
TRBJ1-2	-	TRBD1	TRBV28	TGTGCCAGCAGTTTATTCGAATACCGGGACAGGGGCTTGAGGGGCTACACCTTC	CASSLFEYRDRGLRGYTF
TRBJ2-7	-	-	TRBV27	TGTGCCAGCAGGGGGACGGCAAGCTCCTACGAGCAGTACTTC	CASRGTASSYEQYF
TRBJ2-7	-	-	TRBV9	TGTGCCAGCAGCCCTCGACTGGCTTACTACGAGCAGTACTTC	CASSPRLAYYEQYF
TRBJ1-2	few	TRBD1	TRBV28	TGTGCCAGCAGCCAGGGGGACGGCTACACCTTC	CASSQGDGYTF
TRBJ2-7	-	-	TRBV6-1	TGTGCCAGCAGTGAAGGCAGCTCCTACGAGCAGTACTTC	CASSEGSSYEQYF
TRBJ2-2	-	-	TRBV10-3	TGTGCCATCAGTGATGCAGGGTGGACCGGGGAGCTGTTTTTT	CAISDAGWTGELFF
TRBJ2-7	-	TRBD2	TRBV27	TGTGCCAGCAGTGGATCCGGGAGGGCCAGTTCCTACGAGCAGTACTTC	CASSGSGRASSYEQYF
TRBJ2-3	-	TRBD2	TRBV7-3	TGTGCCAGCAGTAGGGACTACAGCGATACGCAGTATTTT	CASSRDYSDTQYF
TRBJ2-1	-	TRBD2	TRBV2	TGTGCCGCATCTAGCGGGAGAAACGGGTGGATGGATGAGCAGTTCTTC	CAASSGRNGWMDEQFF
TRBJ2-1	-	TRBD1	TRBV27	TGTGCCAGCAGTCCCCTAGGCCCAGGGGGGCAGTTCTTC	CASSPLGPGGQFF
TRBJ1-4	once	TRBD1	TRBV29-1	TGCAGCGTTGAACTTCTCGACAGGGCCGAGGGAGAAAAACTGTTTTTT	CSVELLDRAEGEKLFF
TRBJ2-5	-	-	TRBV5-5	TGTGCCAGCAGCGCCTTATGGGGGACTCAGACTAGGGTGACCCAGTACTTC	CASSALWGTQTRVTQYF
TRBJ2-2	-	-	TRBV9	TGTGCCAGCAGCGTAGCTGGTCTCGGATACCCAGCGGGGGAGCTGTTTTTT	CASSVAGLGYPAGELFF
TRBJ1-1	-	TRBD1	TRBV18	TGTGCCAGCTCACCGAGCCGACAGGGTGAAACTGAAGCTTTCTTT	CASSPSRQGETEAFF
TRBJ2-1	once	-	TRBV25-1	TGTGCCAGCAGTGAGAATGAGCAGTTCTTC	CASSENEQFF
TRBJ2-1	few	TRBD2	TRBV6-6	TGTGCCAGCAGTTACGCTAATGGCGGGAGGGCCGCTGAGCAGTTCTTC	CASSYANGGRAAEQFF
TRBJ1-1	-	TRBD1	TRBV5-1	TGCGCCAGCAGCTTGGCGCTAAGGGGGCCGGACACTGAAGCTTTCTTT	CASSLALRGPDTEAFF
TRBJ2-1	-	TRBD2	TRBV30	TGTGCCTGGAGTGTTCGGCTAGCGGGAGGGAAAAACAATGAGCAGTTCTTC	CAWSVRLAGGKNNEQFF
TRBJ2-2	-	-	TRBV7-2	TGTGCCAGCAGCCAGGGGGGACGGGGCACCGGGGAGCTGTTTTTT	CASSQGGRGTGELFF
TRBJ2-7	-	TRBD1	TRBV28	TGTGCCAGCAGTTTTGGGGAGACAGGGCTGAGAGGGCAGTACTTC	CASSFGETGLRGQYF
TRBJ2-5	-	-	TRBV18	TGTGCCAGCTTTCCGCGTTGGCGAGAGACCCAGTACTTC	CASFPRWRETQYF
TRBJ1-3	-	-	TRBV29-1	TGCAGCGTTGAAGGCCAGTTTGGAAACACCATATATTTT	CSVEGQFGNTIYF
TRBJ1-1	-	-	TRBV5-6	TGTGCCAGCAGCTTGTTTTCCGCAGGGTGGGCGAACACTGAAGCTTTCTTT	CASSLFSAGWANTEAFF
TRBJ1-4	few	-	TRBV9	TGTGCCAGCAAGCGAGTCGGAAAACTGTTTTTT	CASKRVGKLFF
TRBJ1-2	-	TRBD1	TRBV18	TGTGCCAGCTCACCAATTCGGGACAGGGTTAACTATGGCTACACCTTC	CASSPIRDRVNYGYTF
TRBJ2-1	-	-	TRBV11-2	TGTGCCAGCAGCTTAGTTAGGGGATTATCCTACAATGAGCAGTTCTTC	CASSLVRGLSYNEQFF
TRBJ2-2	-	TRBD2	TRBV6-5	TGTGCCAGCAGTTACGGGGCGGGAGGGCACGGCGGGGAGCTGTTTTTT	CASSYGAGGHGGELFF
TRBJ1-3	-	-	TRBV7-9	TGTGCCAGCAGCTCCCGGACATATGGAAACACCATATATTTT	CASSSRTYGNTIYF
TRBJ2-3	-	-	TRBV6-6	TGTGCCAGCAGCAGCCCCGGAGCGCCAGATACGCAGTATTTT	CASSSPGAPDTQYF
TRBJ2-1	once	-	TRBV2	TGTGCCAGCAGCGCCAGAGGGAGGCCGGACAATGAGCAGTTCTTC	CASSARGRPDNEQFF
TRBJ1-1	many	TRBD1	TRBV28	TGTGCCACGCAACAGGGGGCCCTCACTGAAGCTTTCTTT	CATQQGALTEAFF
TRBJ1-3	few	TRBD1	TRBV15	TGTGCCACCAGCCCCCGGACAGGGACGAGAAACACCATATATTTT	CATSPRTGTRNTIYF
TRBJ1-2	few	TRBD1	TRBV5-1	TGCGCCAGCAGCTTGGAGGGACAGGGTGCGGGTGGCTACACCTTC	CASSLEGQGAGGYTF
TRBJ2-1	-	TRBD2	TRBV9	TGTGCCAGCAGCGTATTAGGGAGCGGGAGGTTTCGCAATGAGCAGTTCTTC	CASSVLGSGRFRNEQFF
TRBJ2-7	-	-	TRBV5-4	TGTGCCAGCAGCTTCCTTCGGGCCGAGCAGTACTTC	CASSFLRAEQYF
TRBJ2-1	-	TRBD1	TRBV27	TGTGCCAGCAGCTTAGGGACAGGACCTTACAATGAGCAGTTCTTC	CASSLGTGPYNEQFF
TRBJ1-5	-	-	TRBV7-2	TGTGCCAGCAGCTTAATGAACAATCAGCCCCAGCATTTT	CASSLMNNQPQHF
TRBJ2-6	-	-	TRBV11-1	TGTGCCAGCAGCTTATTTAGGGGCAGCTCTGGGGCCAACGTCCTGACTTTC	CASSLFRGSSGANVLTF
TRBJ2-7	few	TRBD1	TRBV7-9	TGTGCCAGCAGCCCACGGACAGGGCGGAACGAGCAGTACTTC	CASSPRTGRNEQYF
TRBJ2-1	-	TRBD2	TRBV6-4	TGTGCCAGCAGTGAAGGGACTAGCGGATTCAATGAGCAGTTCTTC	CASSEGTSGFNEQFF
TRBJ2-7	-	-	TRBV5-6	TGTGCCAGCAGACGATATATGGGGGCGGGCAACGAGCAGTACTTC	CASRRYMGAGNEQYF